These T cell receptor beta chains were read from a single sample in a study of shared clonotypes between healthy human individuals. The data were produced by immunoSEQ multiplex PCR, yet TCRdb's version contains in-frame clones alone and is incomplete. The table shows 520,000 or so clones, with 75% to 85% occurring only once. Sequences were obtained from PBMCs. All receptors come from a middle-aged woman in good health. Some clones in this sample may be carry-over from other donors' samples. CDR3s include the opening cysteine and the closing phenylalanine or tryptophan. The D gene is left open where the match is weak. Rows may omit the clone size; those that give it use once, few, many or a size class.

V gene,J gene,CDR3 length,clone size,D gene,CDR3 protein,CDR3 DNA
TRBV7-3,TRBJ2-2,15,NA,TRBD1,CASSSGQGFTGELFF,TGTGCCAGCAGCTCGGGACAGGGATTCACCGGGGAGCTGTTTTTT
TRBV5-1,TRBJ2-7,15,NA,NA,CASSLAAGQPYEQYF,TGCGCCAGCAGCTTGGCCGCAGGGCAACCCTACGAGCAGTACTTC
TRBV4-2,TRBJ1-6,15,NA,NA,CASSQVGGFNSPLHF,TGTGCCAGCAGCCAAGTGGGGGGGTTTAATTCACCCCTCCACTTT
TRBV5-1,TRBJ2-3,15,NA,TRBD2,CASSAGGTGTDTQYF,TGCGCCAGCAGCGCGGGGGGGACGGGCACAGATACGCAGTATTTT
TRBV7-2,TRBJ2-5,14,NA,TRBD1,CASSLPPRGETQYF,TGTGCCAGCAGCTTACCCCCCAGGGGGGAGACCCAGTACTTC
TRBV19,TRBJ1-4,14,many,NA,CASSIGGADEKLFF,TGTGCCAGTAGTATAGGGGGCGCCGATGAAAAACTGTTTTTT
TRBV7-6,TRBJ2-3,15,NA,NA,CASSLVGTAADTQYF,TGTGCCAGCAGCTTAGTCGGGACCGCCGCAGATACGCAGTATTTT
TRBV9,TRBJ1-4,16,NA,NA,CASSARSGEANEKLFF,TGTGCCAGCAGCGCCCGTTCAGGGGAGGCTAATGAAAAACTGTTTTTT
TRBV30,TRBJ2-3,15,NA,NA,CAWTRVQRQTDTQYF,TGTGCCTGGACCCGTGTGCAGAGGCAGACAGATACGCAGTATTTT
TRBV7-2,TRBJ2-2,14,NA,TRBD2,CASRLSGNDGELFF,TGTGCCAGCAGGCTTAGCGGGAATGACGGGGAGCTGTTTTTT
TRBV7-2,TRBJ2-1,15,NA,TRBD2,CASSPLAGRLSEQFF,TGTGCCAGCAGCCCCCTAGCGGGAAGGTTGAGTGAGCAGTTCTTC
TRBV29-1,TRBJ2-1,16,NA,TRBD2,CSVTGLAGGYYNEQFF,TGCAGCGTTACCGGACTAGCGGGAGGCTACTACAATGAGCAGTTCTTC
TRBV4-1,TRBJ1-1,11,many,NA,CASSPGGRAFF,TGCGCCAGCAGCCCCGGGGGGAGAGCTTTCTTT
TRBV27,TRBJ1-1,14,NA,NA,CASSYGRWNTEAFF,TGTGCCAGCAGTTACGGACGGTGGAACACTGAAGCTTTCTTT
TRBV4-2,TRBJ1-2,14,NA,NA,CASSQDRANYGYTF,TGTGCCAGCAGCCAAGATCGCGCTAACTATGGCTACACCTTC
TRBV4-1,TRBJ2-3,16,NA,NA,CASSQMVTDPTDTQYF,TGCGCCAGCAGCCAAATGGTTACTGACCCCACAGATACGCAGTATTTT
TRBV15,TRBJ2-2,16,NA,TRBD2,CATSRETSSLGGELFF,TGTGCCACCAGCAGAGAGACTAGCAGTCTCGGCGGGGAGCTGTTTTTT
TRBV15,TRBJ1-4,15,NA,NA,CATSRDFQGGEKLFF,TGTGCCACCAGCAGAGATTTTCAGGGCGGTGAAAAACTGTTTTTT
TRBV28,TRBJ2-7,14,NA,TRBD1,CASSLLDRESEQYF,TGTGCCAGCAGCTTGCTTGACAGGGAGAGCGAGCAGTACTTC
TRBV19,TRBJ2-1,14,NA,TRBD1,CASTSTGGYNEQFF,TGTGCCAGTACCTCGACAGGGGGATACAATGAGCAGTTCTTC
TRBV9,TRBJ2-7,16,NA,TRBD1,CASSVGGTGSVAEQYF,TGTGCCAGCAGCGTAGGTGGGACAGGGTCGGTGGCCGAGCAGTACTTC
TRBV7-9,TRBJ2-2,15,NA,NA,CASSQRRVNTGELFF,TGTGCCAGCAGCCAACGGCGGGTGAACACCGGGGAGCTGTTTTTT
TRBV7-9,TRBJ1-2,16,NA,TRBD1,CASSPRPRGQGSGYTF,TGTGCCAGCAGCCCCCGTCCTAGGGGACAGGGAAGTGGCTACACCTTC
TRBV7-9,TRBJ2-7,18,NA,TRBD2,CASSLLRLAGESSYEQYF,TGTGCCAGCAGCTTATTAAGATTAGCGGGAGAAAGCTCCTACGAGCAGTACTTC
TRBV6-5,TRBJ2-4,15,NA,NA,CASSLATPAKNIQYF,TGTGCCAGCAGTTTGGCCACACCAGCCAAAAACATTCAGTACTTC
TRBV13,TRBJ2-7,16,NA,TRBD2,CASSLVGGAPPYEQYF,TGTGCCAGCAGCTTAGTCGGGGGGGCTCCCCCCTACGAGCAGTACTTC
TRBV27,TRBJ2-7,14,NA,NA,CASSLSWGHYEQYF,TGTGCCAGCAGTTTATCGTGGGGACACTACGAGCAGTACTTC
TRBV28,TRBJ2-7,13,NA,NA,CASSRDTTYEQYF,TGTGCCAGCAGCCGGGACACCACCTACGAGCAGTACTTC
TRBV28,TRBJ1-1,15,NA,NA,CASSRGDNMNTEAFF,TGTGCCAGCAGTCGGGGAGACAACATGAACACTGAAGCTTTCTTT
TRBV9,TRBJ2-1,15,once,TRBD2,CASTSGRAGYNEQFF,TGTGCTTCGACTAGCGGGAGGGCCGGGTACAATGAGCAGTTCTTC
TRBV10-3,TRBJ2-7,14,NA,TRBD1,CAISEGQGHYEQYF,TGTGCCATCAGTGAGGGACAGGGGCACTACGAGCAGTACTTC
TRBV28,TRBJ2-1,15,NA,NA,CASSASGDPRYEQFF,TGTGCCAGCAGTGCCTCCGGGGACCCGAGGTATGAGCAGTTCTTC
TRBV19,TRBJ1-4,16,NA,NA,CASSPRGLTDREKLFF,TGTGCCAGTAGTCCCCGTGGGCTCACGGACCGGGAAAAACTGTTTTTT
TRBV27,TRBJ2-1,14,NA,TRBD2,CASSSGSGYNEQFF,TGTGCCAGTTCGAGCGGGAGTGGATACAATGAGCAGTTCTTC
TRBV5-4,TRBJ2-7,13,NA,NA,CASSLSRTGEQYF,TGTGCCAGCAGCCTGAGCCGGACTGGGGAGCAGTACTTC
TRBV6-5,TRBJ1-2,14,NA,NA,CASREAGGVGGYTF,TGTGCCAGCAGGGAAGCGGGGGGGGTCGGAGGCTACACCTTC
TRBV10-1,TRBJ1-1,14,NA,NA,CARLGNEGNTEAFF,TGCGCCCGCTTGGGAAACGAAGGAAACACTGAAGCTTTCTTT
TRBV10-3,TRBJ1-5,18,few,NA,CAISESRGGIGGNQPQHF,TGTGCCATCAGTGAGTCTAGGGGAGGGATCGGGGGCAATCAGCCCCAGCATTTT
TRBV4-1,TRBJ2-7,15,many,NA,CASSPRDRKHYEQYF,TGCGCCAGCAGCCCGCGCGACAGAAAACACTACGAGCAGTACTTC
TRBV7-9,TRBJ2-1,14,NA,NA,CASTRGDGTPLSFF,TGTGCCAGCACCAGAGGGGATGGGACTCCCTTATCGTTCTTC
TRBV6-6,TRBJ2-3,13,NA,TRBD1,CASSDRATDTQYF,TGTGCCAGCAGTGACAGGGCCACAGATACGCAGTATTTT
TRBV19,TRBJ1-4,16,once,TRBD1,CASSNGQGTTNEKLFF,TGTGCCAGTAGTAACGGACAGGGAACAACTAATGAAAAACTGTTTTTT
TRBV4-2,TRBJ2-3,15,NA,NA,CASSQDWSSTDTQYF,TGTGCCAGCAGCCAAGATTGGTCCAGCACAGATACGCAGTATTTT
TRBV15,TRBJ2-3,14,NA,TRBD1,CATSNRDRVDTQYF,TGTGCCACCAGCAACCGGGACAGGGTAGATACGCAGTATTTT
TRBV7-2,TRBJ2-3,16,once,NA,CASSPTGGQKPRTQYF,TGTGCCAGCAGCCCGACGGGCGGCCAAAAACCCCGCACGCAGTATTTT
TRBV6-5,TRBJ2-5,16,many,NA,CASSYSQRFGTETQYF,TGTGCCAGCAGTTACTCGCAGCGGTTCGGTACAGAGACCCAGTACTTC
TRBV2,TRBJ1-1,13,many,NA,CASNRGEVTEAFF,TGTGCCAGCAATAGGGGGGAGGTCACTGAAGCTTTCTTT
TRBV21-1,TRBJ1-3,15,NA,NA,CASSKEGTGGNTIYF,TGTGCCAGCAGCAAAGAAGGGACAGGTGGAAACACCATATATTTT
TRBV15,TRBJ2-1,15,NA,NA,CATSRGGRNFDEQFF,TGTGCCACCAGCAGAGGAGGCCGGAATTTCGATGAGCAGTTCTTC
TRBV28,TRBJ1-1,14,NA,NA,CASSLPGTETEAFF,TGTGCCAGCAGTTTGCCGGGGACTGAGACTGAAGCTTTCTTT
TRBV30,TRBJ2-1,18,NA,TRBD2,CAWSARFGLAGGYNEQFF,TGTGCCTGGAGTGCACGCTTCGGACTAGCGGGAGGGTACAATGAGCAGTTCTTC
TRBV19,TRBJ2-7,15,NA,TRBD1,CASSRGQGGFYEQYF,TGTGCCAGTAGCCGCGGACAGGGGGGGTTCTACGAGCAGTACTTC
TRBV7-3,TRBJ2-3,15,NA,NA,CASSSGVFSTDTQYF,TGTGCCAGCAGCTCAGGGGTTTTCAGCACAGATACGCAGTATTTT
TRBV11-2,TRBJ2-1,17,NA,TRBD2,CASSLRLLSGGYNEQFF,TGTGCCAGCAGCCTGCGACTATTGAGCGGGGGTTACAATGAGCAGTTCTTC
TRBV12-5,TRBJ2-5,13,NA,NA,CASAADIQETQYF,TGTGCTAGTGCCGCCGACATCCAAGAGACCCAGTACTTC
TRBV7-9,TRBJ2-7,16,NA,TRBD2,CASSLGGGRADYEQYF,TGTGCCAGCAGCTTAGGTGGAGGGAGGGCGGATTACGAGCAGTACTTC
TRBV11-2,TRBJ1-3,17,once,NA,CASSRNSGGRRGNTIYF,TGTGCCAGCAGCCGCAATAGCGGGGGTCGTAGAGGAAACACCATATATTTT